This T cell receptor (beta chain) was retrieved from a study of PD-1 blockade in mismatch repair-deficient tumors (dated by TCRdb to 2016 to 2017). About the investigation overall: Between late 2013 and 2016, the trial enrolled around 86 consecutive patients with approximately eleven mismatch repair-deficient cancer types, every one of whom had been previously treated and was progressing. Deep sequencing of TCR CDR3 regions was used to track tumor-associated T cell clones in peripheral blood of patients responding to PD-1 blockade.

What the work shows at the level of the full study, not this receptor alone: Clones residing in the tumor, which were often undetectable in blood before treatment, expanded quickly after pembrolizumab and then contracted, generally before radiologic responses.

As regards this clone: What this receptor recognizes is not known. It has no much larger one-base neighbor in the sample; base qualities were not kept.

Library generation was performed with the immunoSEQ multiplex PCR assay. In TCRdb, the immuneACCESS table is reduced to in-frame sequences with V and J assigned. These tables do not hold every clone; where another copy was compared, an unresolved V gene accounts for under half, and the others remain unexplained. This sample is represented by 65,000 to 80,000 clones; around 73% of them were singletons. Roughly 5.5% of the sample lies in the top ten. For every enrolled patient, mismatch repair deficiency was confirmed by either polymerase chain reaction or immunohistochemistry. TCR sequencing was performed for a few patients who responded to pembrolizumab therapy. The phase II trial prospectively evaluated PD-1 blockade with pembrolizumab in advanced mismatch repair-deficient cancers, independent of tissue of origin. Peripheral blood T cell samples were gathered serially, both before PD-1 blockade started and at multiple time points afterward. The timing of each blood sample was reported as weeks after the first dose of pembrolizumab.

The origin of this receptor is an adult with mismatch repair-deficient cancer. Sample: peripheral blood, taken 2 weeks after starting pembrolizumab.

The encoded CDR3 is CASSLPSGTYNEQFF. The bases are TGCGCCAGCAGCTTACCTAGCGGGACCTACAATGAGCAGTTCTTC. The chain links TRBV5-1 with TRBJ2-1, and 9 junctional nucleotides match TRBD2. Trimming takes 2 bases off V and 2 bases off J; junction bases not matched to a gene: 2. From a lookup of the germline V gene, CDR1 and CDR2 are SGHRS and YFSETQ. From cysteine to phenylalanine, the CDR3 is 15 amino acids long. Only the CDR3 DNA is retained, 45 bases long and in frame from the first base. Reference TRBV5-1 and TRBJ2-1 proteins supply the regions before and after the CDR3; the full variable domain is: KAGVTQTPRYLIKTRGQQVTLSCSPISGHRSVSWYQQTPGQGLQFLFEYFSETQRNKGNFPGRFSGRQFSNSRSEMNVSTLELGDSALYLCASSLPSGTYNEQFFGPGTRLTVL.